Each of the 29 T cell receptor beta chains below was sequenced from the same sample in a study of blood T cell repertoires in COVID-19. Generated by immunoSEQ multiplex PCR, the TCRdb table keeps only in-frame clones and is missing some. The table records 150,000 to 200,000 clones, roughly 86% of them present only once. The sequenced sample was PBMCs or T cells enriched from blood (not recorded which). The source of these receptors is a woman aged 40 to 50 in a cohort exposed to, infected with or recovered from COVID-19 (not recorded which).

The V gene is TRBV12-3 or TRBV12-4, the J gene TRBJ1-2, with D possibly being TRBD1 (5 bases). The CDR3 covers 12 residues. V was cut by 6 bases and J by 4 bases, with 9 bases left in between. This CDR3 reads CASSPGGYGYTF. The CDR3 DNA follows: TGTGCCAGCAGCCCCGGGGGCTATGGCTACACCTTC.

The J gene is TRBJ2-7, the V gene TRBV28; TRBD1 matches 7 bases. This CDR3 has 13 residues. V lost 6 bases and J lost 3; bases outside the gene matches: 5. Looked up from germline, CDR1 is MDHEN and CDR2 is SYDVKM. The CDR3: CASSRQGYYEQYF. DNA of the CDR3: TGTGCCAGCAGCAGACAGGGTTACTACGAGCAGTACTTC.

The V and J genes are TRBV9 and TRBJ2-1; 7 bases map to TRBD1. With V trimmed by 4 bases and J by 3 bases, 7 bases remained unmatched. Germline V gives CDR1 SGDLS, CDR2 YYNGEE. The CDR3 extends over 15 amino acids. This CDR3 is CASSSEGAGYNEQFF. DNA for the CDR3: TGTGCCAGCAGCTCTGAGGGGGCTGGCTACAATGAGCAGTTCTTC.

The genes are TRBV24-1 and TRBJ1-4; D ambiguous. Trimming pared 4 bases from V and 8 bases from J, leaving 10 bases between. This CDR3 comprises 13 residues. Germline values: CDR1 KGHDR, CDR2 SFDVKD. The CDR3 region has the DNA TGTGCCACCAGTGACCCGACCGGGGAAAAACTGTTTTTT. This translates into CATSDPTGEKLFF.

V usage is TRBV28 and J usage is TRBJ2-7; D gene uncertain. V was pared by 5 bases and J by 0 bases, with 5 bases between. CDR3 length: 12 amino acids. CDR1 is MDHEN, CDR2 SYDVKM, per germline. The CDR3 bases are TGTGCCAGCAGTCCCTTCTCCTACGAGCAGTACTTC. Amino acid sequence: CASSPFSYEQYF.

This chain joins TRBV24-1 and TRBJ2-5, with D perhaps TRBD1 (8 bases). V lost 7 bases and J 0 bases, leaving 17 bases between the germline ends. This CDR3 is 16 amino acids long. Germline CDR1 reads KGHDR; CDR2 reads SFDVKD. CDR3 sequence: CATRGGGQDYQETQYF. Here the CDR3 DNA reads TGTGCCACCAGAGGGGGGGGACAGGACTACCAAGAGACCCAGTACTTC.

V is TRBV24-1 and J is TRBJ1-2; maybe TRBD1 (5 bases). The CDR3 sequence is 16 residues long. V was trimmed by 6 bases and J by 4 bases, leaving 20 bases between them. The germline CDR1 and CDR2 sequences are KGHDR and SFDVKD. The DNA of the CDR3 is TGTGCCACCAGTACTACCACAGGCGACCAATTCTATGGCTACACCTTC. Protein sequence: CATSTTTGDQFYGYTF.

The chain carries TRBV7-5 and TRBJ2-7; TRBD1, the table's D call, lacks a check against the DNA. TRBV7-5 corresponds to a pseudogene. CDR3 length: 14 residues. The CDR3 is CVRSLLDRSYEQYF. DNA for the CDR3: TGTGTCAGAAGCTTATTGGACAGATCCTACGAGCAGTACTTC.

The V call is TRBV5-6, the J call TRBJ2-2, with 12 bases fitting TRBD1. CDR3 length equals 15 residues. The ends lost 3 bases at V and 7 bases at J; junction bases unmatched: 4. CDR1 SGHDT and CDR2 YYEEEE come from the germline V gene. The CDR3 region has the DNA TGTGCCAGCAGCTCGGGACAGGGGGCGTACGGGGAGCTGTTTTTT. Translation: CASSSGQGAYGELFF.

This chain links TRBV28 with TRBJ1-6; D is ambiguous. Trimming pared 3 bases from V and 0 bases from J, leaving 6 bases between. Looked up from germline, CDR1 is MDHEN and CDR2 is SYDVKM. There are 15 residues in the CDR3. This CDR3 is CASSLESSYNSPLHF. The CDR3 DNA follows: TGTGCCAGCAGTTTGGAGAGCTCCTATAATTCACCCCTCCACTTT.

V and J are TRBV7-6 and TRBJ1-3, with 8 bases fitting TRBD1. CDR3 size: 17 residues. The V and J ends lost 8 bases and 0 bases, in that order; junction bases with no gene match: 12. CDR1 is SGHVS and CDR2 is FNYEAQ in the germline V gene. This CDR3 is CASAWDRSLTSGNTIYF. The CDR3 bases are TGTGCCAGCGCCTGGGACAGGTCCCTTACCTCTGGAAACACCATATATTTT.

The chain uses TRBV18 and TRBJ1-5, with D possibly matching TRBD1 (6 bases). Germline CDR1 and CDR2: KGHSH and LQKENI. V was pared by 2 bases and J by 0 bases, with 8 bases between. The CDR3 extends over 15 amino acids. CDR3 in amino acids: CASSPSGDSNQPQHF. In DNA form, the CDR3 reads TGTGCCAGCTCACCATCAGGGGATAGCAATCAGCCCCAGCATTTT.

The V and J genes are TRBV19 and TRBJ1-1, with D hard to call. This CDR3 has 15 residues. CDR1 is LNHDA and CDR2 is SQIVND in the germline V gene (reference sequence). Trimming removed 9 bases at V and 0 bases at J, with 17 bases between. DNA of the CDR3: TGTGCCAGCGGGCGGTCCCGAGGGATGAACACTGAAGCTTTCTTT. Residues: CASGRSRGMNTEAFF. Full variable domain (rest looked up from reference TRBV19 and TRBJ1-1): DGGITQSPKYLFRKEGQNVTLSCEQNLNHDAMYWYRQDPGQGLRLIYYSQIVNDFQKGDIAEGYSVSREKKESFPLTVTSAQKNPTAFYLCASGRSRGMNTEAFFGQGTRLTVV.

In its sample, this clone was seen once. The chain is built from TRBV4-1 and TRBJ1-4, with 7 bases that match TRBD1. V trimming: 2 bases; J trimming: 12 bases; junction bases outside the gene matches: 6. The CDR3 loop spans 13 amino acids. The germline gives CDR1 MGHRA, CDR2 YSYEKL. CDR3 bases: TGCGCCAGCAGCCAATACAGGGGAATGGAACTGTTTTTT. Translated: CASSQYRGMELFF.

The V and J genes are TRBV4-3 and TRBJ2-1, with TRBD2 matching 8 bases. V lost 4 bases and J lost 6; bases outside the gene matches: 5. The CDR3 length is 14 residues. The germline gives CDR1 LGHNA, CDR2 YSLEER. DNA for the CDR3: TGCGCCAGCAGCCGAACTAGCGGCCGCAATGAGCAGTTCTTC. This translates into CASSRTSGRNEQFF.

The J gene is TRBJ1-5, the V gene TRBV9; possibly TRBD1 for D (5 bases). The CDR3 totals 14 residues. Germline CDR1 and CDR2: SGDLS and YYNGEE. Trimming pared 4 bases from V and 4 bases from J, leaving 12 bases between. The DNA for the CDR3 is TGTGCCAGCAGCCCGGGGGTTGGGAATCAGCCCCAGCATTTT. Translation gives CASSPGVGNQPQHF.

J is TRBJ2-3 and V is TRBV4-2; a possible D gene is TRBD2 (6 bases). The CDR3 length is 16 residues. Germline values: CDR1 LGHNA, CDR2 YNFKEQ. The V end was cut by 0 bases, the J end by 7 bases, with 17 bases between. This CDR3 reads CASSQDEGGLTNTQYF. CDR3 nucleotides: TGTGCCAGCAGCCAAGACGAGGGAGGCCTCACGAATACGCAGTATTTT.

This chain joins TRBV28 and TRBJ1-4, with 7 nucleotides matching TRBD1. The CDR3 is 15 residues long. V gave up 3 bases and J gave up 6 bases; unmatched junction bases: 7. The V gene's germline CDR1 is MDHEN and CDR2 SYDVKM. Written as DNA, the CDR3 is TGTGCCAGCAGTTTGGTCAGGGGGACAGATGAAAAACTGTTTTTT. It is translated as CASSLVRGTDEKLFF.

The V gene is TRBV2, the J gene TRBJ2-3; 9 bases line up with TRBD2. J was trimmed by 7 bases and V by 2 bases; bases with no gene match: 10. Per germline, CDR1 SNHLY and CDR2 FYNNEI. The CDR3 has 16 amino acids. CDR3 amino acids: CASSESLAGPTYTQYF. The DNA for the CDR3 is TGTGCCAGCAGTGAATCGCTAGCGGGACCCACTTATACGCAGTATTTT.

The V call is TRBV11-2, the J call TRBJ2-7; D is unclear. Germline loops: CDR1 SGHAT, CDR2 FQNNGV. The CDR3 consists of 11 residues. Trimming took 1 base from V and 12 from J, leaving 10 bases between them. In DNA, the CDR3 is TGTGCCAGCAGCTTAGGATGGGCCGTGTACTTC. This translates into CASSLGWAVYF.

The chain couples TRBV27 to TRBJ1-5; 9 nucleotides match TRBD1. This CDR3 has 16 residues. J gave up 6 bases and V 3 bases, and 9 bases lay outside the gene matches. Per germline, CDR1 MNHEY and CDR2 SMNVEV (reference sequence). CDR3 sequence reads: CASSLGGQGRGQPQHF. The CDR3 DNA follows: TGTGCCAGCAGTTTGGGTGGACAGGGGAGAGGTCAGCCCCAGCATTTT.

This chain uses TRBV6-5 with TRBJ1-2; tentatively, D is TRBD1 (6 bases). CDR1 and CDR2 from the germline V gene are MNHEY and SVGAGI. Trimming stripped 8 bases from V and 4 bases from J, with 17 bases between. The CDR3 contains 14 residues. CDR3 sequence: CASVRQDVIYGYTF. CDR3 DNA sequence: TGTGCCAGCGTACGACAGGACGTAATCTATGGCTACACCTTC.

The genes are TRBV10-3 and TRBJ2-1, with TRBD1 identical over 7 bases. Germline loops: CDR1 ENHRY, CDR2 SYGVKD. CDR3 length: 12 amino acids. V was clipped by 6 bases and J by 7 bases; unmatched bases: 3. As DNA, the CDR3 is TGTGCCATCAGGGGGACAGAGAATGAGCAGTTCTTC. As protein: CAIRGTENEQFF.

Comment on this clone: Other DNA sequences in this specimen translate into the identical CDR3. The chain employs TRBV9 and TRBJ2-3, with 9 bases lining up with TRBD2. J lost 0 bases, V lost 3 bases, and 2 bases had no gene match. CDR1 is SGDLS, CDR2 YYNGEE, per germline. CDR3 length: 15 residues. This CDR3 reads CASSGTSGSTDTQYF. The CDR3 DNA follows: TGTGCCAGCAGCGGAACTAGCGGGAGCACAGATACGCAGTATTTT. Together with reference TRBV9 and TRBJ2-3, the CDR3 gives the full variable domain: DSGVTQTPKHLITATGQRVTLRCSPRSGDLSVYWYQQSLDQGLQFLIQYYNGEERAKGNILERFSAQQFPDLHSELNLSSLELGDSALYFCASSGTSGSTDTQYFGPGTRLTVL.

V and J are TRBV5-4 and TRBJ1-6, with TRBD1 as a possible D gene (5 bases). V was shortened by 1 base and J by 10 bases, with 18 bases between the two germline ends. The CDR3 has 16 amino acids. Germline CDR1 SGHNT, CDR2 YYREEE (reference sequence). The CDR3: CASSLRGTLTISPLHF. The DNA of the CDR3 is TGTGCCAGCAGCTTGCGAGGGACTCTAACCATCTCACCCCTCCACTTT.

This rearrangement joins TRBV28 to TRBJ1-5; a possible D gene is TRBD1 (6 bases). The germline V and J ends were trimmed by 8 bases and 2 bases, with 13 bases remaining between them. CDR1 and CDR2 (germline): MDHEN, SYDVKM. CDR3 length equals 14 residues. The CDR3 DNA sequence: TGTGCCAGCTCCACGGACAGCGGCAATCAGCCCCAGCATTTT. It yields the protein CASSTDSGNQPQHF.

The chain has TRBV29-1 and TRBJ2-5; D gene uncertain. This CDR3 comprises 13 residues. V lost 4 bases to trimming and J lost 4 bases, with 13 bases between them. Germline lookup yields CDR1 SQVTM and CDR2 ANQGSEA. CDR3 in amino acids: CSVASGIRETQYF. The DNA of the CDR3 is TGCAGCGTTGCATCGGGTATTCGAGAGACCCAGTACTTC. Combining the CDR3 with reference TRBV29-1 and TRBJ2-5 gives the whole variable domain SAVISQKPSRDICQRGTSLTIQCQVDSQVTMMFWYRQQPGQSLTLIATANQGSEATYESGFVIDKFPISRPNLTFSTLTVSNMSPEDSSIYLCSVASGIRETQYFGPGTRLLVL.

This clone has just a few counts. This chain uses TRBV5-1 with TRBJ2-2; tentative D call: TRBD2 (6 bases). Looked up from germline, CDR1 is SGHRS and CDR2 is YFSETQ. The CDR3 contains 15 residues. The germline V and J ends were trimmed by 2 bases and 1 base, with 9 bases remaining between them. The CDR3 region has the DNA TGCGCCAGCAGCTTTGGCGGGGTGAACACCGGGGAGCTGTTTTTT. This codes for CASSFGGVNTGELFF.

This chain uses TRBV4-3 with TRBJ2-1; D is perhaps TRBD2 (6 bases). CDR3 length: 16 residues. Deletions cut 0 bases from V and 7 bases from J, with 16 bases between. Germline assignment: CDR1 LGHNA and CDR2 YSLEER. This CDR3 is CASSQDSGRIRNEQFF. In nucleotides, the CDR3 is TGCGCCAGCAGCCAAGATAGCGGTCGTATAAGGAATGAGCAGTTCTTC.